These 4 T cell receptor beta chains were all obtained from the same sample, sequenced in a study of human T cells and chemical hapten exposure. Time point described: patch test 1, 2 weeks after DPC sensitization. The treatment denotes: therapeutic diphenylcyclopropenone sensitization with weekly scalp DPC. TCRdb recomputed calls from the RACE reads with MiXCR, one row per CDR3 protein. This table has fewer than 100,000 distinct CDR3 sequences, around 12% appearing once. This specimen consisted of whole blood, obtained in connection with sensitization to the hapten diphenylcyclopropenone (DPC). These receptors originate from a woman in her thirties or forties with alopecia areata. Some clones in this sample may be carry-over from other donors' samples.

This sequence joins TRBV6-5 and TRBJ1-5; 7 nucleotides line up with TRBD1. Germline lookup yields CDR1 MNHEY and CDR2 SVGAGI. V shed 4 bases, J shed 5 bases, and the junction held 8 bases outside the gene matches. The CDR3 runs 15 residues. CDR3 protein: CASSSLTGNHQPQHF. The CDR3 DNA reads TGTGCCAGCAGTTCCTTGACAGGGAACCATCAGCCCCAGCATTTT.

The gene calls are TRBV3-1 and TRBJ2-5, with D perhaps assigned TRBD1 or TRBD2 (6 bases each). The germline V and J ends were trimmed by 5 bases and 5 bases, with 9 bases remaining between them. This CDR3 contains 12 residues. Germline V CDR1 and CDR2: LGHDT, YNNKEL (reference sequence). Here the CDR3 DNA reads TGTGCCAGCAGCAGGGGGGACGAGACCCAGTACTTC. Its translation: CASSRGDETQYF.

This clonotype came up many times. V usage is TRBV18 and J usage is TRBJ2-1; 9 positions match TRBD2. The CDR3 sequence is 15 residues long. The germline CDR1 and CDR2 sequences are KGHSH and LQKENI. The trim removed 2 bases at V and 7 bases at J, leaving 6 bases unmatched. CDR3 loop: CASSPMVAGANEQFF. The CDR3 DNA follows: TGTGCCAGCTCACCAATGGTAGCGGGAGCTAATGAGCAGTTCTTC.

This clonotype appeared many times. The genes are TRBV29-1 and TRBJ1-5; tentative D call: TRBD1 (5 bases). The germline V and J ends were trimmed by 4 bases and 6 bases, with 13 bases remaining between them. The CDR3 contains 13 residues. Germline loops: CDR1 SQVTM, CDR2 ANQGSEA. CDR3 coding DNA: TGCAGCGTTGCCGGGGACGAGGGTCAGCCCCAGCATTTT. Translation gives CSVAGDEGQPQHF.